This T cell receptor beta chain was profiled in a study of blood T cell repertoires in COVID-19. Some clones are missing from TCRdb's copy, which holds only in-frame ones; the method was immunoSEQ multiplex PCR. The profile shows roughly 420,000 clones, around 89% of them singletons. The junction had 10 bases not matched to a gene; V was cut back by 4 bases and J by 1 base. CDR1 and CDR2 (germline): SGDLS, YYNGEE. The CDR3 loop spans 16 amino acids. This clonotype was obtained from a woman in her twenties or thirties with acute COVID-19. The chain carries TRBV9 and TRBJ1-1, with 7 bases identical to TRBD1. The sequenced sample was PBMCs or T cells enriched from blood (not recorded which). The CDR3 nucleotides read TGTGCCAGCAGCCCTTCAGGGGGAGGCGGGAACACTGAAGCTTTCTTT. It is translated as CASSPSGGGGNTEAFF.